What follows is one T cell receptor beta chain and its context. Antigen: not known. Germline V gene lookup returns CDR1 SGHRS and CDR2 YFSETQ. This CDR3 is built from 14 residues. V was cut by 1 base and J by 2 bases, with 7 bases left in between. The sample comes from a study of cytomegalovirus exposure and HLA in healthy donors. Whole-study findings and limits: The classifier, whose performance was assessed in both the original and validation cohorts, reportedly diagnosed cytomegalovirus status with high specificity and sensitivity. A few chains tied to CMV proved CMV antigen-specific in vitro.

Both 60 Vbeta primers and 13 Jbeta primers went into the PCR. Method: immunoSEQ multiplex PCR; TCRdb's copy keeps in-frame clones and lacks some. The sample consists of approximately 130,000 clones, about 8.6% of them appearing once. The TCR sequence derives from a woman between 40 and 50 years old in good health and CMV-seropositive. The V and J genes are TRBV5-1 and TRBJ2-1; TRBD1 might be the D (6 bases). Sequences were obtained from PBMCs. The DNA of the CDR3 is TGCGCCAGCAGCTTGACAGGGCCCTACAATGAGCAGTTCTTC. It translates to CASSLTGPYNEQFF. The variable domain in full, with the rest retrieved from reference TRBV5-1 and TRBJ2-1, is KAGVTQTPRYLIKTRGQQVTLSCSPISGHRSVSWYQQTPGQGLQFLFEYFSETQRNKGNFPGRFSGRQFSNSRSEMNVSTLELGDSALYLCASSLTGPYNEQFFGPGTRLTVL.